The 10 T cell receptor beta chains below were found in one sample sequenced in a study of OX40 agonist ivuxolimab in advanced cancers. Profiled with immunoSEQ multiplex PCR; TCRdb holds only in-frame clones, not every one. Of about 30,000 clones in the sample, 87% are singletons; the top ten hold roughly 34%. The sample in question was CD4+ or CD8+ T cells sorted from blood, obtained in a trial of the OX40 agonist ivuxolimab. These receptors were collected from an adult with an advanced solid tumor such as melanoma, head and neck, liver or kidney cancer.

This clone showed up just once. V is TRBV30 and J is TRBJ2-7; 10 bases align to TRBD1. The trim removed 4 bases at V and 1 base at J, leaving 4 bases unmatched. Germline V lookup: CDR1 GTSNPN, CDR2 SVGIG (reference sequence). The CDR3 runs to 14 residues. The CDR3 nucleotides read TGTGCCTGGACGTGGGACAGGGGATCCTACGAGCAGTACTTC. It yields the protein CAWTWDRGSYEQYF.

The CDR3 coding sequence is TGCAGCGTCCTCGCCGGAGCTTTCTTT. The encoded protein is CSVLAGAFF. The chain links TRBV29-1 to TRBJ1-1; D is unclear. V lost 6 bases to trimming and J lost 10 bases, with 9 bases between them. This CDR3 has 9 amino acids. CDR1 SQVTM and CDR2 ANQGSEA come from the germline V gene.

This clone is categorized as medium-sized (0.01 to 0.1%). The chain has TRBV19 and TRBJ2-7; D uncertain. This CDR3 comprises 14 residues. In germline, CDR1 is LNHDA, CDR2 SQIVND (reference sequence). Trimming stripped 5 bases from V and 3 bases from J, with 14 bases between. Written as DNA, the CDR3 is TGTGCCAGTAGTCCATACGAGGAGCTCTACGAGCAGTACTTC. It specifies CASSPYEELYEQYF.

The V and J genes are TRBV27 and TRBJ2-3; 8 positions agree with TRBD2. Germline CDR1 is MNHEY and CDR2 is SMNVEV (reference sequence). V lost 3 bases and J lost 3; bases outside the gene matches: 5. The CDR3 covers 15 residues. The CDR3 DNA follows: TGTGCCAGCAGTTTCCCCTCTAGCGGGACAGATACGCAGTATTTT. Its protein is CASSFPSSGTDTQYF.

The chain uses TRBV5-4 and TRBJ2-1, with TRBD1 identical over 9 bases. CDR1 and CDR2 (germline): SGHNT, YYREEE (reference sequence). The CDR3 consists of 15 residues. Trimming at V came to 3 bases and at J to 6 bases, leaving 7 bases not matched to a gene. The CDR3 DNA sequence: TGTGCCAGCAGCTCCCGGGACAGGGTAGCCAATGAGCAGTTCTTC. It is translated as CASSSRDRVANEQFF.

This chain uses TRBV4-1 with TRBJ2-1; D ambiguous. The germline CDR1 and CDR2 sequences are MGHRA and YSYEKL. V lost 1 base to trimming and J lost 12 bases, with 7 bases between them. There are 11 residues in the CDR3. CDR3 region: CASSQGERQFF. The CDR3 DNA follows: TGCGCCAGCAGCCAAGGTGAGAGGCAGTTCTTC.

The chain is built from TRBV5-6 and TRBJ1-1; D not certain. Germline V gene sequence: CDR1 SGHDT, CDR2 YYEEEE. V lost 2 bases to trimming and J lost 6 bases, with 14 bases between them. CDR3 length equals 14 residues. CDR3 DNA: TGTGCCAGCAGCTTCGGAGTTGGGAGTCCTGAAGCTTTCTTT. Its translation: CASSFGVGSPEAFF.

The J gene is TRBJ2-7, the V gene TRBV19; no clear D. CDR1 and CDR2 (germline): LNHDA, SQIVND (reference sequence). V lost 2 bases and J 2 bases, leaving 7 bases between the germline ends. The CDR3 spans 13 residues. The CDR3, as DNA: TGTGCCAGTAGTATAAGGGATACCTACGAGCAGTACTTC. It encodes CASSIRDTYEQYF.

About this clone: Other DNA sequences in this sample translate to the same CDR3. The chain has TRBV4-1 and TRBJ1-5, with D tentatively TRBD1 (6 bases). Per germline, CDR1 MGHRA and CDR2 YSYEKL. The V gene lost 0 bases and the J gene lost 10 bases, with 22 bases spanning the gap. The CDR3 runs 17 residues. CDR3 DNA sequence: TGCGCCAGCAGCCAAGATATATACGGGGGGCAGGTTCAACCCCAGCATTTT. Amino acid sequence: CASSQDIYGGQVQPQHF.

The V gene is TRBV2, the J gene TRBJ2-5; 12 bases map to TRBD2. The J call may be in error: the DNA end matches TRBJ2-7 better. Germline V CDR1 and CDR2: SNHLY, FYNNEI. The CDR3 is made up of 18 amino acids. The CDR3 DNA reads as TGTGCCAGCAGAGGGAGACTAGCGGGAGAAGCCCGTCCCTACGAGCAGTACTTC. Amino acid sequence: CASRGRLAGEARPYEQYF.